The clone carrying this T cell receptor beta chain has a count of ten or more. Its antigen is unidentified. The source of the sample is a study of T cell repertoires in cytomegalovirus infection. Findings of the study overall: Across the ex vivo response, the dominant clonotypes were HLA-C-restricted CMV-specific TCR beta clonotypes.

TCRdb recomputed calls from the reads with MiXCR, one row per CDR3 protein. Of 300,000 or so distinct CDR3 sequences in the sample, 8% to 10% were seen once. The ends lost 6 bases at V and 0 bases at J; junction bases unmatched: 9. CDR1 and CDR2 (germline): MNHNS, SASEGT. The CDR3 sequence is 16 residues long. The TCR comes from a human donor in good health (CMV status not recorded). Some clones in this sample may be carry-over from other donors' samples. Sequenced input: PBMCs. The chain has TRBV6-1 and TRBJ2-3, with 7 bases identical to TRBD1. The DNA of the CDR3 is TGTGCCAGCAGGTCCCGGGACAGCAAAAGCACAGATACGCAGTATTTT. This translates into CASRSRDSKSTDTQYF.